The 17 T cell receptor beta chains given below trace back to one sample, sequenced in a study of blood T cell repertoires in COVID-19. The assay was immunoSEQ multiplex PCR, and TCRdb's table has in-frame clones only and misses some. This sample yields approximately 15,000 clones, of which 60% to 75% are seen a single time; 9% to 10% belongs to the top ten. What was sequenced was peripheral blood. These receptors were taken from a man in his 70s with acute or convalescent COVID-19.

The CDR3 spells CASSLSRLVGGELFF. CDR3 DNA: TGTGCCAGCAGCTTATCACGACTAGTTGGCGGGGAGCTGTTTTTT. The chain recombines TRBV7-2 with TRBJ2-2; weak D call: TRBD2 (6 bases). Trimming took off 2 bases at V and 7 bases at J, with 14 bases between the two ends. Germline CDR1 and CDR2: SGHTA and FQGNSA. This CDR3 spans 15 amino acids.

CDR3 nucleotides: TGTGCCAGCAGTTCCCCTGCAACTAATGAAAAACTGTTTTTT. This translates into CASSSPATNEKLFF. The chain links TRBV28 to TRBJ1-4, with unresolved D. The V and J ends lost 4 bases and 0 bases respectively, with 6 bases between them. The CDR3 contains 14 residues. Germline assignment: CDR1 MDHEN and CDR2 SYDVKM.

This sequence joins TRBV5-5 and TRBJ1-4; possible D gene TRBD1, 5 bases. CDR1 is SGHKS, CDR2 YYEKEE, per germline (reference sequence). The V gene lost 1 base and the J gene lost 6 bases, with 10 bases spanning the gap. The CDR3 is made up of 14 amino acids. This CDR3 is CASSLLGDDEKLFF. DNA for the CDR3: TGTGCCAGCAGCTTGCTAGGGGATGATGAAAAACTGTTTTTT. The entire variable domain, with the rest obtained from reference TRBV5-5 and TRBJ1-4, is as follows: DAGVTQSPTHLIKTRGQQVTLRCSPISGHKSVSWYQQVLGQGPQFIFQYYEKEERGRGNFPDRFSARQFPNYSSELNVNALLLGDSALYLCASSLLGDDEKLFFGSGTQLSVL.

In this sample, this clone is medium-sized (0.01 to 0.1%). This chain joins TRBV19 and TRBJ2-2; weak D call: TRBD2 (5 bases). The germline V and J ends were trimmed by 5 bases and 4 bases, with 17 bases remaining between them. The germline V gene encodes CDR1 LNHDA and CDR2 SQIVND (reference sequence). The length of the CDR3 is 16 residues. The CDR3 loop reads CASSPEDFYSTGELFF. CDR3 in DNA: TGTGCCAGTAGTCCCGAGGACTTCTATTCCACCGGGGAGCTGTTTTTT.

The chain employs TRBV6-6 and TRBJ1-2, with D perhaps TRBD1 (6 bases). The CDR3 is 15 amino acids. Deletions cut 6 bases from V and 4 bases from J, with 18 bases between. From germline, CDR1 is MNHNY and CDR2 SVGAGI (reference sequence). CDR3 loop: CASSSLATGPYGYTF. Written as DNA, the CDR3 is TGTGCCAGCAGCTCCCTCGCCACAGGGCCCTATGGCTACACCTTC.

This clone has just a few counts. The chain combines TRBV28 with TRBJ1-6; D gene uncertain. V lost 5 bases and J lost 14, with 13 bases in between. Germline values: CDR1 MDHEN, CDR2 SYDVKM. The CDR3 covers 12 residues. The CDR3 DNA reads as TGTGCCAGCAGTCCTCCTCGCGGGGCCCTCCACTTT. It encodes CASSPPRGALHF.

This clone was counted a single time. The chain uses TRBV29-1 and TRBJ1-1, with D unclear. Looked up from germline, CDR1 is SQVTM and CDR2 is ANQGSEA. The CDR3 consists of 9 residues. V dropped 7 bases and J dropped 7 bases, with 7 bases sitting between them. CDR3 DNA: TGCAGCGCCCCAGGTGAAGCTTTCTTT. This encodes CSAPGEAFF.

The chain links TRBV25-1 to TRBJ2-3, with 8 bases lining up with TRBD2. Germline V gene sequence: CDR1 MGHDK, CDR2 SYGVNS. This CDR3 has 15 residues. The junction had 4 bases not matched to a gene; V was cut back by 0 bases and J by 5 bases. This CDR3 reads CASSEYTGGGDTQYF. The CDR3 bases are TGTGCCAGCAGTGAATATACGGGGGGGGGAGATACGCAGTATTTT.

This chain uses TRBV5-1 with TRBJ1-5, with unresolved D. CDR3 length: 15 amino acids. The V and J ends lost 0 bases and 0 bases respectively, with 7 bases between them. Germline V lookup: CDR1 SGHRS, CDR2 YFSETQ. CDR3 sequence: CASSLAGVSNQPQHF. The CDR3 coding sequence is TGCGCCAGCAGCTTGGCCGGGGTTAGCAATCAGCCCCAGCATTTT.

The gene calls are TRBV6-6 and TRBJ1-3; perhaps TRBD1 as D (5 bases). V gave up 6 bases and J gave up 0 bases, with 18 bases separating them. CDR3 length: 17 amino acids. Germline V CDR1 and CDR2: MNHNY, SVGAGI (reference sequence). Written as DNA, the CDR3 is TGTGCCAGCAGCCGACTACTTCAGGGAAACTCTGGAAACACCATATATTTT. This codes for CASSRLLQGNSGNTIYF.

V gene TRBV7-2 combines with J gene TRBJ2-3; a possible D gene is TRBD2 (6 bases). The CDR3 contains 14 residues. Germline V gives CDR1 SGHTA, CDR2 FQGNSA. With 5 bases removed from V and 2 bases from J, the gap between germline ends came to 11 bases. The CDR3 sequence: CASSGSGFTDTQYF. The DNA for the CDR3 is TGTGCCAGCAGCGGTAGCGGATTCACAGATACGCAGTATTTT.

A few counts support this clone. The rearrangement links TRBV18 to TRBJ1-4; unclear D gene. The CDR3 consists of 15 residues. Germline assignment: CDR1 KGHSH and CDR2 LQKENI. V lost 4 bases and J lost 8, with 17 bases in between. The DNA for the CDR3 is TGTGCCAGCTCACTCTCCGCGACTCGAGGGGAAAAACTGTTTTTT. Translated, it gives CASSLSATRGEKLFF.

The V call is TRBV7-8, the J call TRBJ2-1, with D perhaps matching TRBD2 (5 bases). This CDR3 region has 14 residues. Trimming removed 1 base from V and 7 bases from J, with 11 bases in between. Germline V gene data show CDR1 as SGHVS and CDR2 as FQNEAQ. The CDR3 DNA is TGTGCCAGCAGCTTAGACGCTGAGGGTAATGAGCAGTTCTTC. The encoded protein is CASSLDAEGNEQFF.

This chain connects TRBV7-2 to TRBJ1-1, with D perhaps matching TRBD1 (5 bases). Germline V gives CDR1 SGHTA, CDR2 FQGNSA. V was pared by 1 base and J by 4 bases, with 10 bases between. The CDR3 has 14 residues. This CDR3 is CASSLGRVGTEAFF. CDR3 in DNA: TGTGCCAGCAGCTTAGGCAGGGTTGGCACTGAAGCTTTCTTT.

This clone was observed a single time. The J gene is TRBJ2-1, the V gene TRBV2, with a possible D match to TRBD2 (5 bases). V dropped 3 bases and J dropped 6 bases, with 12 bases sitting between them. Germline V gene lookup returns CDR1 SNHLY and CDR2 FYNNEI. The CDR3 consists of 14 residues. The CDR3 DNA follows: TGTGCCAGCAGTGAGAGGGAAGCTCGCAATGAGCAGTTCTTC. Protein product: CASSEREARNEQFF.

This chain uses TRBV19 with TRBJ2-7, with 7 bases lining up with TRBD1. CDR3 size: 13 residues. CDR1 is LNHDA, CDR2 SQIVND, per germline (reference sequence). Germline trimming cut 5 bases from V and 3 bases from J; bases unmatched to any gene: 4. The CDR3 coding sequence is TGTGCCAGTAGTCCGGGACAGCTCTACGAGCAGTACTTC. It translates to CASSPGQLYEQYF. Complete variable domain (other parts from reference TRBV19 and TRBJ2-7): DGGITQSPKYLFRKEGQNVTLSCEQNLNHDAMYWYRQDPGQGLRLIYYSQIVNDFQKGDIAEGYSVSREKKESFPLTVTSAQKNPTAFYLCASSPGQLYEQYFGPGTRLTVT.

This clone was found a few times. The identical CDR3 is also encoded by other nucleotide sequences in the sample. The chain uses TRBV6-5 and TRBJ2-4, with 8 nucleotides matching TRBD1. Looked up from germline, CDR1 is MNHEY and CDR2 is SVGAGI. The CDR3 length is 15 residues. After removal of 7 bases from V and 5 bases from J, the junction contained 10 bases not matched to a gene. CDR3 sequence reads: CASTIRGREENIQYF. The CDR3 DNA reads TGTGCCAGCACTATCAGGGGGCGCGAGGAAAACATTCAGTACTTC.